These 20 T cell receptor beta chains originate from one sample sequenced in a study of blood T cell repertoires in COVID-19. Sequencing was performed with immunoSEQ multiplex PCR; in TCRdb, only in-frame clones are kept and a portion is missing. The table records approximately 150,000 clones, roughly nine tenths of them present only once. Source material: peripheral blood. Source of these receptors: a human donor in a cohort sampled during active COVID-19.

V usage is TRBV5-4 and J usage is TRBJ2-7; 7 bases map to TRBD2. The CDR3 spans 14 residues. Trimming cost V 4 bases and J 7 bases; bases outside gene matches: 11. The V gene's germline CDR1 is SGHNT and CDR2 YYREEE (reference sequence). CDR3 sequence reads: CASSGNGPGGEQYF. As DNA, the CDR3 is TGTGCCAGCAGCGGAAATGGTCCGGGGGGAGAGCAGTACTTC.

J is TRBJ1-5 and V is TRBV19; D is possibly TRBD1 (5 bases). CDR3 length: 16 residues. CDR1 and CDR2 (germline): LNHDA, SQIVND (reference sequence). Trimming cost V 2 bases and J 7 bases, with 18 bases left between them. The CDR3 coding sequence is TGTGCCAGTAGTATATTGTCCGGCGGCAGGGAACAGCCCCAGCATTTT. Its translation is CASSILSGGREQPQHF. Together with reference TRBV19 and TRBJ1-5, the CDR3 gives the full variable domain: DGGITQSPKYLFRKEGQNVTLSCEQNLNHDAMYWYRQDPGQGLRLIYYSQIVNDFQKGDIAEGYSVSREKKESFPLTVTSAQKNPTAFYLCASSILSGGREQPQHFGDGTRLSIL.

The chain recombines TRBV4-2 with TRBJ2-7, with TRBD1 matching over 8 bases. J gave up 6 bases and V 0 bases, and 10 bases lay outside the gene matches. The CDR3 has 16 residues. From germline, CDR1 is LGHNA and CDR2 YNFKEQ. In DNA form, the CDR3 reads TGTGCCAGCAGCCAAGAATTAGGCCAGGGGGCGTTCGAGCAGTACTTC. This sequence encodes CASSQELGQGAFEQYF.

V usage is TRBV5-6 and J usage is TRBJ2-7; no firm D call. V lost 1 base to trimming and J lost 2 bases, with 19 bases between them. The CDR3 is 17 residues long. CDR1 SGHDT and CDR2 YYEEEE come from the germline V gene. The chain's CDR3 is CASSLLPTPVAAYEQYF. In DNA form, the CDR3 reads TGTGCCAGCAGCTTGTTACCCACCCCCGTGGCAGCCTACGAGCAGTACTTC. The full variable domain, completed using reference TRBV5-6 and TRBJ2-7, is DAGVTQSPTHLIKTRGQQVTLRCSPKSGHDTVSWYQQALGQGPQFIFQYYEEEERQRGNFPDRFSGHQFPNYSSELNVNALLLGDSALYLCASSLLPTPVAAYEQYFGPGTRLTVT.

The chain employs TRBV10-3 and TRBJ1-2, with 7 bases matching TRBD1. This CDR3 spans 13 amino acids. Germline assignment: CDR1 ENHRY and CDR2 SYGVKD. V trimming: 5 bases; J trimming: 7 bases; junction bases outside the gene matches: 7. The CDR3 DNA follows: TGTGCCATCAGTCCCTCAGGGGGTGGTGGCTACACCTTC. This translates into CAISPSGGGGYTF.

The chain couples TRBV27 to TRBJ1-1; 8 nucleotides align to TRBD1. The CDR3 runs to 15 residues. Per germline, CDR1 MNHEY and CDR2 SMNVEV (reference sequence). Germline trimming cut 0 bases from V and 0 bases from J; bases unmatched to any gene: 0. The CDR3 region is CASSLSTGVNTEAFF. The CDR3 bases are TGTGCCAGCAGTTTATCGACAGGGGTGAACACTGAAGCTTTCTTT.

The CDR3 is CASSPPTATSRGEAFF. In nucleotides, the CDR3 is TGTGCCAGCAGTCCCCCAACCGCTACAAGCAGGGGAGAAGCTTTCTTT. This sequence joins TRBV6-2 or TRBV6-3 and TRBJ1-1; D perhaps matches TRBD1 (6 bases). The CDR3 is 16 residues long. Trimming took 5 bases from V and 8 from J, leaving 24 bases between them. In germline, CDR1 is MNHEY, CDR2 SVGEGT.

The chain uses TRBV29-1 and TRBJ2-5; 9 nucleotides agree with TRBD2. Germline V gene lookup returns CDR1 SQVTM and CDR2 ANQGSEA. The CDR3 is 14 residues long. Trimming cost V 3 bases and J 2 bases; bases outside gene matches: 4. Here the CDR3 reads CSVDGAGGQETQYF. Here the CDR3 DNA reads TGCAGCGTTGATGGGGCGGGGGGGCAAGAGACCCAGTACTTC.

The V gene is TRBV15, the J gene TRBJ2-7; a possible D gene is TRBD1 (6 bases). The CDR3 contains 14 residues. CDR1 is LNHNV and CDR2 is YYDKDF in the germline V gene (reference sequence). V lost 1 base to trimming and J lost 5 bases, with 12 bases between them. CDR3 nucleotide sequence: TGTGCCACCAGCAGAGGGAACAGGGCACACGAGCAGTACTTC. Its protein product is CATSRGNRAHEQYF. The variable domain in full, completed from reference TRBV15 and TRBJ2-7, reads DAMVIQNPRYQVTQFGKPVTLSCSQTLNHNVMYWYQQKSSQAPKLLFHYYDKDFNNEADTPDNFQSRRPNTSFCFLDIRSPGLGDTAMYLCATSRGNRAHEQYFGPGTRLTVT.

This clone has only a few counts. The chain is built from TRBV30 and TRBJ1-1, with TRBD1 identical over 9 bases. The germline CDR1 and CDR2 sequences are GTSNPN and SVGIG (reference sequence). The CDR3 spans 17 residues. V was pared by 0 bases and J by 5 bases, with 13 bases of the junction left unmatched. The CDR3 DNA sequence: TGTGCCTGGAGTGTACTGGGGACAGGGAGCTTGGGGACTGAAGCTTTCTTT. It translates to CAWSVLGTGSLGTEAFF.

CDR3 DNA: TGTGCCAGCGCGACCACCATCCGGACAGGGGACATGAATAACTATGGCTACACCTTC. Translated: CASATTIRTGDMNNYGYTF. V usage is TRBV27 and J usage is TRBJ1-2; TRBD1 matches 9 bases. The CDR3 loop spans 19 amino acids. V gave up 8 bases and J gave up 1 base; unmatched junction bases: 20. Germline V lookup: CDR1 MNHEY, CDR2 SMNVEV (reference sequence).

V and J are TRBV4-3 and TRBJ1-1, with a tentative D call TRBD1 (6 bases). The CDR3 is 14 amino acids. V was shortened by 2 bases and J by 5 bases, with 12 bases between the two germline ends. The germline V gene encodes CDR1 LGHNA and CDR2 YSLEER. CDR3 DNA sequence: TGCGCCAGCAGCCAATTATTACAGGGAACTGAAGCTTTCTTT. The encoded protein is CASSQLLQGTEAFF.

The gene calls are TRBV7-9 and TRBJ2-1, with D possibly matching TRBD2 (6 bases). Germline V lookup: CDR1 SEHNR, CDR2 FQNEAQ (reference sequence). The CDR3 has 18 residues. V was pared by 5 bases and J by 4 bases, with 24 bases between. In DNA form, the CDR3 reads TGTGCCAGCAGCCCCGAACCCGGAGGGGTGGTGGCATACAATGAGCAGTTCTTC. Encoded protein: CASSPEPGGVVAYNEQFF. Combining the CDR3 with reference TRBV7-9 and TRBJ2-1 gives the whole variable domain DTGVSQNPRHKITKRGQNVTFRCDPISEHNRLYWYRQTLGQGPEFLTYFQNEAQLEKSRLLSDRFSAERPKGSFSTLEIQRTEQGDSAMYLCASSPEPGGVVAYNEQFFGPGTRLTVL.

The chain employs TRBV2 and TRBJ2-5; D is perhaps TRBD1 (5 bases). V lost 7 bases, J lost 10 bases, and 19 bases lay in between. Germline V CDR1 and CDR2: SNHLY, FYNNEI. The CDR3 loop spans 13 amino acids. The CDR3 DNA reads TGTGCCAGCACCAACACCCAGGGAAGTGACCAGTACTTC. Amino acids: CASTNTQGSDQYF.

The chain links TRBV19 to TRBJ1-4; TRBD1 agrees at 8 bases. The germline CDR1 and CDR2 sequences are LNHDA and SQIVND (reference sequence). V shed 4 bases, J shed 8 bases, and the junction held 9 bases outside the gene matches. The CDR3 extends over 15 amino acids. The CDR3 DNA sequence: TGTGCCAGTAGTAATGATCAGGGGGCGCAAGAAAAACTGTTTTTT. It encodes CASSNDQGAQEKLFF.

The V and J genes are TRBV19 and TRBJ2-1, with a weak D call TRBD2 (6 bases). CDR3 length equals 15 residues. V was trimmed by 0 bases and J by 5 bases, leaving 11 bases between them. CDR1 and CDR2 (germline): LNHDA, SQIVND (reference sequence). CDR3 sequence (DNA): TGTGCCAGTAGTATAGAGGGATGGGGGGACAATGAGCAGTTCTTC. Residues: CASSIEGWGDNEQFF.

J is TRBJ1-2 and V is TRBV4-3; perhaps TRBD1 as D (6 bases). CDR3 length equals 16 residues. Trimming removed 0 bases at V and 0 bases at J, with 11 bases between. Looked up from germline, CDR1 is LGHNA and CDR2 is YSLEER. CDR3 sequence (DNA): TGCGCCAGCAGCCAAGATTTCAGGGGCCCTAACTATGGCTACACCTTC. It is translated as CASSQDFRGPNYGYTF.

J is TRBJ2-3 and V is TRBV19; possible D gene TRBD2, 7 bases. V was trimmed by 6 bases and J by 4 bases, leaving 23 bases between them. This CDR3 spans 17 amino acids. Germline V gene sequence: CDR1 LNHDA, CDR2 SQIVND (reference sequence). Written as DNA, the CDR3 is TGTGCCAGTAGGAGGGGGGGACGTCTGACCGATCCAGATACGCAGTATTTT. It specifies CASRRGGRLTDPDTQYF. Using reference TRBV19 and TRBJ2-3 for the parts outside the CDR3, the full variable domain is DGGITQSPKYLFRKEGQNVTLSCEQNLNHDAMYWYRQDPGQGLRLIYYSQIVNDFQKGDIAEGYSVSREKKESFPLTVTSAQKNPTAFYLCASRRGGRLTDPDTQYFGPGTRLTVL.

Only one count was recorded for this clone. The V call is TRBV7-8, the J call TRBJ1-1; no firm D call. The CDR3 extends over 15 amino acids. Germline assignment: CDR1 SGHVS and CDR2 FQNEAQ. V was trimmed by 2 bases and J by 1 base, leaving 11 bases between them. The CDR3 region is CASSLRQRANTEAFF. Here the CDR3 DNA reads TGTGCCAGCAGCTTAAGACAAAGAGCGAACACTGAAGCTTTCTTT.

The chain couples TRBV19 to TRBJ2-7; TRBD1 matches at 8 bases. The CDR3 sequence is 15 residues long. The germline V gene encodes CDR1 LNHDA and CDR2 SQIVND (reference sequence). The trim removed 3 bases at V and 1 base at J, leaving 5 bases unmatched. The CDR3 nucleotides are TGTGCCAGTAGTATCGGGACAGGAGATTCCTACGAGCAGTACTTC. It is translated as CASSIGTGDSYEQYF.